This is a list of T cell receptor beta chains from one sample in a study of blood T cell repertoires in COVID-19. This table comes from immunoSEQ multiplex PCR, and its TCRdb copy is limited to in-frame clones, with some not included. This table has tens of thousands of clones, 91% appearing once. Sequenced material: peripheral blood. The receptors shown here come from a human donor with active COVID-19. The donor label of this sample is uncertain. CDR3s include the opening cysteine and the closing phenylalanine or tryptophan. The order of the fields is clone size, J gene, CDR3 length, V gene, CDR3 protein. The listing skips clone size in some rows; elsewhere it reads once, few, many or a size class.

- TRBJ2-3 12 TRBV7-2 CASSLQGDTQYF
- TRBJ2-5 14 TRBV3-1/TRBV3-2 CASSQGPAQETQYF
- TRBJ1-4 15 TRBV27 CASKPLGGSDEKLFF
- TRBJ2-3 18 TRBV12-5 CASGRPTGTGGQVGTQYF
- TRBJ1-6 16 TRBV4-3 CASSQVTGQHNSPLHF
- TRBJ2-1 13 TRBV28 CAIGQGANNEQFF
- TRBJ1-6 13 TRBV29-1 CSVGDSYNSPLHF
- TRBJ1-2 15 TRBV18 CASSPPSGSYYGYTF
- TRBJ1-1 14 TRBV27 CASSLAGALAEAFF
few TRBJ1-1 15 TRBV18 CASSPQRQGLAEAFF
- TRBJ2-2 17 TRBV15 CATSRMGVMAATGELFF
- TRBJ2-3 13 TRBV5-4 CASSLRDRDTQYF